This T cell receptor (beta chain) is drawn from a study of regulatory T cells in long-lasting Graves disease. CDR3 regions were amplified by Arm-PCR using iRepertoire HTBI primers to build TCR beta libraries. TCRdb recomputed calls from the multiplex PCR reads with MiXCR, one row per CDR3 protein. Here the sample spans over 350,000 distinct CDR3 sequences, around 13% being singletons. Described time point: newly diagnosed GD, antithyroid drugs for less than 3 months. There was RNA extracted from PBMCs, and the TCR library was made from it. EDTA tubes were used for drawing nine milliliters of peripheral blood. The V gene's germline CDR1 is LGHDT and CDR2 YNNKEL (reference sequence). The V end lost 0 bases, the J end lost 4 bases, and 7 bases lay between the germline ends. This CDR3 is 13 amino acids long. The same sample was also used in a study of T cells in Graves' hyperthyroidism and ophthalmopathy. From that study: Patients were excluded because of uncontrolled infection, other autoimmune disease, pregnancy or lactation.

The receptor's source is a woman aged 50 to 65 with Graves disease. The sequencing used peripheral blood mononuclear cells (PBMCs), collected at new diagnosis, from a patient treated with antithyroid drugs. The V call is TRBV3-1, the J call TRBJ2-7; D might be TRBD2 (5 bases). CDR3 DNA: TGTGCCAGCAGCCAAGATTCGGGGTACGAGCAGTACTTC. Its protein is CASSQDSGYEQYF.